A single T cell receptor beta chain is shown here with its context. Its antigen is unknown. Base qualities are not recorded, but no much larger clone differs from it by a single base. The data derive from a study of CD8+ T cells in alopecia areata (dated 2018 in TCRdb). Regarding the complete study: High-throughput TCRbeta sequencing was used to examine T cell clonal expansion in alopecia areata in both the C3H/HeJ mouse model and human patients. On the human side, TCRbeta sequencing was run on scalp tissue and on sorted CD4+ and CD8+ peripheral blood T cells from healthy controls and from alopecia areata patients with either patchy or totalis/universalis disease. Scalp clonality was compared across normal scalp (n=4), patchy alopecia areata scalp (n=8), and alopecia totalis/universalis scalp (n=8). The RNA source kit depended on sample type: the PAXgene miRNA kit for fixed scalp, the miRNeasy kit for PBMCs, and the RNeasy kit for mouse skin. TCRbeta CDR3 regions were amplified by immunoSEQ multiplex PCR with 35 Vbeta forward and 13 Jbeta reverse primers. Study-wide conclusions, independent of this receptor: TCR sequences shared between patients were less clear than in mice, possibly partly because of HLA diversity in the patient population. Unlike mouse skin, which is dominated by gammadelta T cells, normal human skin has resident alphabeta T cells that are also sequenced, and this complicates analysis of the scalp TCR repertoire. Compared with normal scalp, lesional scalp, particularly in alopecia totalis/universalis, had higher clonality and more expanded CD8+ clones, which suggests antigenic drive.

The germline V gene specifies SGDLS as CDR1 and YYNGEE as CDR2. Germline trimming: 2 bases from V, 7 bases from J; junction bases outside gene matches: 7. The CDR3 starts with the cysteine, ends with the phenylalanine, and has 15 residues. The CDR3 DNA has 45 bases and is translated from base 1. Lesional scalp punch biopsies and peripheral blood were obtained from alopecia areata patients. PBMCs were isolated by density centrifugation and stained for CD3, CD4 and CD8, and CD4+ and CD8+ T cells were sorted on a FACSAria. Alopecia areata patients who were not treated were recruited through a multicenter biomarker study. In roughly five patients from the biomarker study, the blood CD8+ T cells went through an additional sort into NKG2D-low and NKG2D-high fractions. Library prep was done by the immunoSEQ multiplex PCR assay. RNA was extracted from all samples and reverse transcribed into cDNA, which served as template for TCR sequencing. First-strand cDNA was synthesized using SuperScript III with a 2:1 mix of oligo-dT and random hexamers. A synthetic immune receptor repertoire was used to gauge amplification bias, and whatever bias remained was removed computationally. The paper's processing steps were these. Raw reads were preprocessed to remove errors, and CDR3 was defined by IMGT conventions from the conserved cysteine to phenylalanine. Clonality was computed by normalizing Shannon entropy by log2 of the number of productive unique TCRs and subtracting the result from 1. Whether scalp clones were CD4 or CD8 was inferred by matching scalp TCRbeta sequences against CD4 and CD8 repertoires sorted from blood. Here the immuneACCESS table is served through TCRdb, limited to in-frame sequences with V and J called. Missing clones are a known gap in these copies; in checked studies unresolved V genes cover under half, and the rest lacks a known reason. The D gene and trimming were derived from the DNA, and the V and J assignments and clone size from that table. This sample is represented by about 110,000 clones; approximately 61% of them were singletons. The biggest ten clones account for around 23% of the sample.

This TCR was recovered from a human donor with alopecia areata. The sequence joins TRBV9 to TRBJ1-5; 9 nucleotides in the junction match TRBD1. Material: NKG2D-low CD8+ T cells sorted from blood. What the cell subset or site label conveys for this sample: sorted CD8+ NKG2D-low blood T cells. The nucleotides are TGTGCCAGCAGCGTCGGTACAGGGGGCGGACAGCCCCAGCATTTT. It is translated as CASSVGTGGGQPQHF.